This is a list of T cell receptor beta chains from one sample in a study of beta chain features in type 1 diabetes. Using immunoSEQ multiplex PCR, the repertoire was profiled, and TCRdb retains in-frame clones only, with some absent. The data contain roughly 450,000 clones, more than 11% of them singletons. The specimen was naive CD4+ T cells from blood. These receptors were obtained from a man aged 25 to 45 in good health. The CDR3 runs from the conserved cysteine through the conserved F or W. D genes are given only for firm matches. The listing skips clone size in some rows; elsewhere it reads once, few, many or a size class.

J,V,D,size,CDR3,DNA
TRBJ1-2,TRBV9,NA,NA,CASSVDRQYGYTF,TGTGCCAGCAGCGTAGACCGGCAGTATGGCTACACCTTC
TRBJ2-7,TRBV5-1,NA,NA,CASSFPDSPGLGYEQYF,TGCGCCAGCAGCTTCCCGGACAGCCCTGGTTTGGGCTACGAGCAGTACTTC
TRBJ1-1,TRBV29-1,TRBD1,NA,CSVVQGAGTEAFF,TGCAGCGTAGTTCAGGGGGCAGGAACTGAAGCTTTCTTT
TRBJ1-1,TRBV18,TRBD1,few,CASSPRTGGAGEAFF,TGTGCCAGCTCACCGAGGACAGGGGGCGCGGGTGAAGCTTTCTTT
TRBJ1-2,TRBV7-9,NA,NA,CASSLEGFDYGYTF,TGTGCCAGCAGCTTAGAGGGCTTCGACTATGGCTACACCTTC
TRBJ2-1,TRBV9,NA,NA,CASSVDLTFEQFF,TGTGCCAGCAGCGTAGATCTTACGTTTGAGCAGTTCTTC
TRBJ2-1,TRBV5-4,NA,few,CASSSPGINEQFF,TGTGCCAGCAGCTCCCCGGGTATCAATGAGCAGTTCTTC
TRBJ1-1,TRBV29-1,NA,NA,CSVRGTEAFF,TGCAGTGTCAGAGGCACTGAAGCTTTCTTT
TRBJ1-2,TRBV5-6,NA,few,CASSAGGGYTF,TGTGCCAGCAGCGCTGGGGGAGGCTACACCTTC
TRBJ2-4,TRBV7-9,NA,few,CASSLAPWDIQYF,TGTGCCAGCAGCTTAGCCCCCTGGGACATTCAGTACTTC
TRBJ2-7,TRBV6-5,NA,NA,CASRVAVSSYEQYF,TGTGCCAGCAGGGTAGCGGTAAGCTCCTACGAGCAGTACTTC
TRBJ2-3,TRBV6-1,TRBD1,few,CASSFRDRSTDTQYF,TGTGCCAGCAGTTTCCGGGACAGGAGCACAGATACGCAGTATTTT
TRBJ2-5,TRBV30,TRBD2,few,CAWSATAGGETQYF,TGTGCCTGGAGTGCGACGGCGGGAGGAGAGACCCAGTACTTC
TRBJ1-2,TRBV18,NA,few,CASSLKTNDYGYTF,TGTGCCAGCTCACTGAAAACGAATGACTATGGCTACACCTTC
TRBJ2-1,TRBV5-1,NA,few,CASSLDSWAFEQFF,TGCGCCAGCAGCTTGGACAGTTGGGCGTTCGAGCAGTTCTTC